Below, 6 T cell receptor beta chains from the same sample are listed, as sequenced in a study of T cells in Graves' hyperthyroidism and ophthalmopathy. Authors of the study amplified TCR beta CDR3 regions from RNA transcripts. HTBI primers were used for first-round RT-PCR of the TCR CDR3. One entry per CDR3 protein results from TCRdb running MiXCR on the multiplex PCR reads. The sample yields some 700,000 distinct CDR3 sequences, about 18% seen once. The sample was blood. The receptors originated from a man over 45 with Graves' hyperthyroidism.

The table lists this clonotype with many counts. The chain couples TRBV27 to TRBJ1-2; possibly TRBD1 for D (5 bases). Germline V gene data show CDR1 as MNHEY and CDR2 as SMNVEV (reference sequence). The CDR3 spans 13 residues. V dropped 3 bases and J dropped 7 bases, with 12 bases sitting between them. CDR3 nucleotide sequence: TGTGCCAGCAGTTTTCCGGGGCAACCTGGCTACACCTTC. Translation: CASSFPGQPGYTF.

As regards this clonotype: One junction end does not reproduce the germline sequence, and a read error may be involved. The chain joins TRBV12-3 or TRBV12-4 to TRBJ2-3; a possible D gene is TRBD2 (6 bases). The length of the CDR3 is 15 residues. For the CDR3, the DNA is TGCGCCAGCAGGGAGGACTCGCGGGGCACAGATACGCAGTATTTT. Translation: CASREDSRGTDTQYF.

This clonotype was found many times. The V gene is TRBV24-1, the J gene TRBJ2-2; 8 positions agree with TRBD1. CDR3 length: 15 residues. Germline V gives CDR1 KGHDR, CDR2 SFDVKD. The junction had 6 bases not matched to a gene; V was cut back by 4 bases and J by 6 bases. The CDR3 DNA reads as TGTGCCACCAGTGACAGGGGGCCTCTAGCCGGGGAGCTGTTTTTT. Encoded protein: CATSDRGPLAGELFF.

The chain combines TRBV20-1 with TRBJ1-2; D possibly corresponds to TRBD1 (5 bases). Germline-derived CDR1 and CDR2 are DFQATT and SNEGSKA (reference sequence). The V and J ends lost 5 bases and 8 bases respectively, with 24 bases between them. This CDR3 region has 15 residues. As DNA, the CDR3 is TGCAGTGCTCCCCCCCCTGGTGGGGCGAAGGGAGGCTACACCTTC. It specifies CSAPPPGGAKGGYTF.

This clonotype was picked up a small number of times. V and J are TRBV27 and TRBJ2-7, with D perhaps TRBD2 (5 bases). The V end was cut by 5 bases, the J end by 0 bases, with 14 bases between. CDR1 and CDR2 from the germline V gene are MNHEY and SMNVEV (reference sequence). CDR3 length: 15 amino acids. The CDR3 DNA follows: TGTGCCAGCAGTCATGGGGTAGGGAGCTCCTACGAGCAGTACTTC. Encoded protein: CASSHGVGSSYEQYF.

This clonotype was counted only a few times. CDR3 bases: TGTGCCAGCAGCTACGGAGGAGGTGAAGCTTTCTTT. Its protein product is CASSYGGGEAFF. The chain uses TRBV28 and TRBJ1-1, with unresolved D. The CDR3 is 12 amino acids. Trimming pared 6 bases from V and 7 bases from J, leaving 12 bases between. The germline V gene encodes CDR1 MDHEN and CDR2 SYDVKM.